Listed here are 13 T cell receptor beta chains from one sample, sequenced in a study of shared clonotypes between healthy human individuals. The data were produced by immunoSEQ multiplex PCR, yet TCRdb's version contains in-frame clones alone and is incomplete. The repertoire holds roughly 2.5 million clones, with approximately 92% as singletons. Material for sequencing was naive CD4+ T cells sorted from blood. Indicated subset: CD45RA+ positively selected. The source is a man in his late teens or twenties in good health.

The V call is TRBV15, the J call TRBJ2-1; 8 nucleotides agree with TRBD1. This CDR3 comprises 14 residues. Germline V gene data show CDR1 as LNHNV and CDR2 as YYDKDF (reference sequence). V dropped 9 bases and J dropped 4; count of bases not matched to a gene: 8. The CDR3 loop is CATRDRINYNEQFF. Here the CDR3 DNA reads TGTGCCACGAGGGACAGGATAAATTACAATGAGCAGTTCTTC.

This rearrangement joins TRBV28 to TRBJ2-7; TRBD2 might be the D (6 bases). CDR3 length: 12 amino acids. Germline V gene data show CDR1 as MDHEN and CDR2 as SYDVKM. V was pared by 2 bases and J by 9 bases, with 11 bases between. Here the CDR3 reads CASSLPRGGQYF. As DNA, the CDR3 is TGTGCCAGCAGTTTACCGAGGGGAGGGCAGTACTTC.

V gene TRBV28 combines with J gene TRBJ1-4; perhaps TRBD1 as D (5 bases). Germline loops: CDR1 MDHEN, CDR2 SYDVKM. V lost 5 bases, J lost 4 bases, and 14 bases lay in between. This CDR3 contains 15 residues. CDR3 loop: CASSPPGLSNEKLFF. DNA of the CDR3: TGTGCCAGCAGTCCGCCGGGACTGAGTAATGAAAAACTGTTTTTT.

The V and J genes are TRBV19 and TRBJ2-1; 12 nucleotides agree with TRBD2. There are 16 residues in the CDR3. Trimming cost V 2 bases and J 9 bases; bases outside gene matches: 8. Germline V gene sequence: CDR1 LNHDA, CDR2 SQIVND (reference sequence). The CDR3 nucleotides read TGTGCCAGTAGTATATTAGCTAGCGGGGGGGCGGGTGAGCAGTTCTTC. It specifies CASSILASGGAGEQFF.

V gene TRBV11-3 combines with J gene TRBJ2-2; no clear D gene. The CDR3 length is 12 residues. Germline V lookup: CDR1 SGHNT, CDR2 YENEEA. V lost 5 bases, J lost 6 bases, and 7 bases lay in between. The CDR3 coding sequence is TGTGCCAGCAGCGCTGAGCCCGGGGAGCTGTTTTTT. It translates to CASSAEPGELFF.

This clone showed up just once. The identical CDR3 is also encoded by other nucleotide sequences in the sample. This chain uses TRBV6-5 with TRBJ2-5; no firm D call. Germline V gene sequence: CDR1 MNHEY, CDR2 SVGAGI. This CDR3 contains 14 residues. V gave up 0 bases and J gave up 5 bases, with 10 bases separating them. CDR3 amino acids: CASSYSTGRETQYF. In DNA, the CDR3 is TGTGCCAGCAGTTACTCGACGGGTAGGGAGACCCAGTACTTC.

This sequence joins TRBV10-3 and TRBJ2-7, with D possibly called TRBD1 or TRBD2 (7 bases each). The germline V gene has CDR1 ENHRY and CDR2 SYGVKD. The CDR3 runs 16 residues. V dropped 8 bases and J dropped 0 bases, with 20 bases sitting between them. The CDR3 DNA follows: TGTGCCATCGCTCGGGGAGGGGGCCAAAGCTCCTACGAGCAGTACTTC. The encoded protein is CAIARGGGQSSYEQYF.

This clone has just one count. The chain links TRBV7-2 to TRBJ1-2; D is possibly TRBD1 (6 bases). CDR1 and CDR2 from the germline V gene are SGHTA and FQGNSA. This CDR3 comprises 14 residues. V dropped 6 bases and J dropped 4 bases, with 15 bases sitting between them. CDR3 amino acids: CASSPDRLIYGYTF. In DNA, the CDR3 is TGTGCCAGCAGTCCGGACAGACTTATCTATGGCTACACCTTC.

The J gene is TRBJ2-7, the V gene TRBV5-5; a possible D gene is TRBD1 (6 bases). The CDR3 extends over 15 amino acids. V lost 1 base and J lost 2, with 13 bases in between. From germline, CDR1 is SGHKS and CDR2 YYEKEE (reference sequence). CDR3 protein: CASSLTRDIPYEQYF. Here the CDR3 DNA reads TGTGCCAGCAGCTTGACCCGGGACATTCCCTACGAGCAGTACTTC.

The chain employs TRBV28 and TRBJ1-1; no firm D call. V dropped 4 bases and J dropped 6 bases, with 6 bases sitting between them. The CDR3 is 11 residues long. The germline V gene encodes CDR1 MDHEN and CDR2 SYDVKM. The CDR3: CASSSAPEAFF. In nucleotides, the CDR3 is TGTGCCAGCAGTTCAGCCCCTGAAGCTTTCTTT.

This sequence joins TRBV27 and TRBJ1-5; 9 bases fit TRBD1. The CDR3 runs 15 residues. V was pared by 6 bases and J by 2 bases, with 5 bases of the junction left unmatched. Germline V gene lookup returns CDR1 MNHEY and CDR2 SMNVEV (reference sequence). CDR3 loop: CASRTGGKGNQPQHF. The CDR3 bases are TGTGCCAGCAGGACAGGGGGAAAGGGCAATCAGCCCCAGCATTTT.

The CDR3 region has the DNA TGTGCCAGCAGCTTAGACGGGACAGGGAGAGGCTTCGCCAAAAACATTCAGTACTTC. It specifies CASSLDGTGRGFAKNIQYF. The chain links TRBV7-8 to TRBJ2-4; 9 bases are shared with TRBD1. Losses at the gene ends were 1 base for V and 1 base for J; bases not matched to a gene: 11. This CDR3 comprises 19 residues. Germline CDR1 is SGHVS and CDR2 is FQNEAQ.

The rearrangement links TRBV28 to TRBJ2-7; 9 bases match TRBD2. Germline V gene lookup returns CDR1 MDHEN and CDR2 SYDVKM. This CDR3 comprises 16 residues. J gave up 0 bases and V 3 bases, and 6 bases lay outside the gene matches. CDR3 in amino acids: CASSFASGVSSYEQYF. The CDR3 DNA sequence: TGTGCCAGCAGTTTTGCTAGCGGGGTCAGCTCCTACGAGCAGTACTTC. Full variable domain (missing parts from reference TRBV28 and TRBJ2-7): DVKVTQSSRYLVKRTGEKVFLECVQDMDHENMFWYRQDPGLGLRLIYFSYDVKMKEKGDIPEGYSVSREKKERFSLILESASTNQTSMYLCASSFASGVSSYEQYFGPGTRLTVT.